This T cell receptor (beta chain) was recorded in a study of T cell responses to AZD1222 COVID-19 vaccine. Repertoires were generated with immunoSEQ multiplex PCR, while TCRdb's copy carries only in-frame clones and drops some. The sample shows roughly 150,000 clones, approximately 94% of them seen only once. This clone was detected only a few times. Its antigen is currently unknown. Study-level results: Baseline serostatus was positive in only a handful of AZD1222 recipients.

Germline CDR1 MNHEY, CDR2 SVGAGI. V gave up 3 bases and J gave up 12 bases, with 9 bases separating them. This CDR3 is 12 amino acids long. The sequence came from an adult who received the AZD1222 COVID-19 vaccine. The source material was peripheral blood, sampled 28 days after the second AZD1222 dose. The V gene is TRBV6-5, the J gene TRBJ1-6; D is perhaps TRBD1 (5 bases). CDR3 protein: CASSYRGGPLHF. CDR3 sequence (DNA): TGTGCCAGCAGTTATCGGGGGGGACCCCTCCACTTT.